This TCR beta chain derives from a study of CD8 T cells in ankylosing spondylitis (dated by TCRdb to about 2017). Turning to the overall study: To find TCR variants linked to disease, the study profiled T cell receptor beta repertoires in ankylosing spondylitis patients and healthy donors. Peripheral blood samples were taken, and synovial fluid was additionally collected from ankylosing spondylitis patients. The full study cohort comprised about 24 ankylosing spondylitis patients and approximately 100 healthy donors.

This clonotype was picked up many times. It has no known antigen specificity. The record has no base qualities; no much larger clone is one base away. V is clipped by 6 bases and J by 7 bases, and the sequence between their germline boundaries is 18 bases long. CDR3 length: 14 amino acids, cysteine to phenylalanine. Just the 42-base CDR3 DNA is kept, in frame starting at base 1. Sequencing relied on an Illumina HiSeq 2500. TCR beta libraries were prepared by quantitative 5'-RACE with molecular barcodes. The authors processed their data as follows. A new computational method, built on a probabilistic model of VDJ rearrangement, was used to identify disease-linked TCR variants. TCRdb's own reprocessing of the public reads used fastp at Q25 and MiXCR and kept productive beta chains. Rows are unified per CDR3 protein, each entry keeping the most common DNA and genes. For this entry, the V and J calls and clone size follow TCRdb and not the study's own pipeline. This sample has 200,000 to 300,000 distinct CDR3 sequences in its table, and 24% of those were observed once. The ten largest make up roughly 0.67% of the sample.

General study outcomes and caveats: The disease-linked clones were reported to be significantly enriched in matched synovial fluid samples from ankylosing spondylitis patients. Blood from ankylosing spondylitis patients appeared to be characterized by a TCR beta motif composed of under 10 highly homologous amino acid variants. Some of the motif variants had been reported before in the synovial fluid and blood of reactive arthritis patients, a finding that suggests common disease-initiation mechanisms. The disease-linked clones showed a CD8+ phenotype and occurred at relatively low frequencies in peripheral blood.

The specimen sequenced was blood, either unsorted or a sorted T cell fraction (not recorded which). This clonotype originated in a male donor with ankylosing spondylitis or in good health (not recorded which). This chain joins TRBV12-3 or TRBV12-4 to TRBJ1-2; there is no confident call for the D gene. The encoded CDR3 is CASRGFPRGSGYTF. In nucleotides, the sequence is TGTGCCAGCAGGGGGTTCCCCCGGGGTTCTGGCTACACCTTC.